Described below is a single T cell receptor beta chain sequence and its context. TCRdb keeps only in-frame clones here, not all; method: immunoSEQ multiplex PCR. This table has 50,000 to 55,000 clones, around 90% appearing once. Trimming took 8 bases from V and 4 from J, leaving 14 bases between them. Per germline, CDR1 MNHEY and CDR2 SVGAGI. The CDR3 is 14 residues long. The data originate from a study of control samples from healthy donors and cancer patients. The sample taken for sequencing was PBMCs. The genes are TRBV6-5 and TRBJ2-2; D unresolved. This receptor was obtained from a man aged 60-69 years with head and neck cancer. The DNA for the CDR3 is TGTGCCAGCGCGAAAGGACGTGGCACCGGGGAGCTGTTTTTT. Translation: CASAKGRGTGELFF.